This paragraph covers one T cell receptor (beta chain) sequence. The sample's time point: patch test 3, about 24 weeks after DPC sensitization. Treatment described: therapeutic diphenylcyclopropenone sensitization with weekly scalp DPC. V lost 1 base to trimming and J lost 3 bases, with 7 bases between them. This CDR3 has 13 residues. The germline V gene encodes CDR1 LNHNV and CDR2 YYDKDF (reference sequence). TCRdb reanalysed the RACE reads using MiXCR and keeps one entry per CDR3 protein. The sample consists of roughly 50,000 distinct CDR3 sequences, approximately 9.9% of them appearing once. This specimen comes from a study of human T cells and chemical hapten exposure.

The starting material was whole blood, obtained in connection with sensitization to the hapten diphenylcyclopropenone (DPC). The origin of this receptor is a woman aged 40 to 49 with alopecia areata. Some clones in this sample may be carry-over from other donors' samples. The V and J genes are TRBV15 and TRBJ2-7, with D uncertain. The CDR3, as DNA: TGTGCCACCAGCAGAGCACAGAACTACGAGCAGTACTTC. Residues: CATSRAQNYEQYF.